This note documents a single T cell receptor (beta chain) sequence. The antigen is not known. This sample is part of a study of monozygotic twins with inflammatory bowel disease. General study points: No separation of different T cell subtypes was possible. Patient-to-patient differences in immunosuppressive treatment may have added variability to the repertoires.

Each sample's cDNA came from eight separate reactions. TCRdb re-called the 5' RACE reads and shows each CDR3 protein once, DNA omitted. This repertoire includes around 410,000 distinct CDR3 sequences. The CDR3 is made up of 17 amino acids. Blood was drawn at under 3 ml per donor. The sequence was obtained from a human donor with ulcerative colitis or Crohn's disease, or a healthy co-twin of an affected twin (not recorded which). The chain links TRBV12-3 or TRBV12-4 to TRBJ2-7; with no DNA, the TCRdb D assignment of TRBD2 cannot be verified. Sequencing was done on a sample of blood. This CDR3 is CASSLLVGRLAVYEQYF.